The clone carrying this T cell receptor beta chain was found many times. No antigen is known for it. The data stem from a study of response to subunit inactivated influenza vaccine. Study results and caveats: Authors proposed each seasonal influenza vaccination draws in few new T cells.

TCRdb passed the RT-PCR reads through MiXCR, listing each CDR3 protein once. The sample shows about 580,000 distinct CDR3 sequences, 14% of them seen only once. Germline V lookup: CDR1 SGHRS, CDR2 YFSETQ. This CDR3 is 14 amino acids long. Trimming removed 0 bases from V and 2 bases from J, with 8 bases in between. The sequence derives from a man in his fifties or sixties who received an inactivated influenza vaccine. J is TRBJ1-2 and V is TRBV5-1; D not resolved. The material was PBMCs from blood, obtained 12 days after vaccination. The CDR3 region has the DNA TGCGCCAGCAGCTTGGGTGGCAGCAACTATGGCTACACCTTC. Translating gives CASSLGGSNYGYTF.